The present T cell receptor (beta chain) was sequenced within a study of identical twins. Study observations and caveats: Out-of-frame sharing of TCR alpha in monozygotic twins was underestimated by models.

This CDR3 contains 16 residues. Germline CDR1 reads KGHSH; CDR2 reads LQKENI. Trimming removed 4 bases from V and 0 bases from J, with 14 bases in between. Template switching added a universal primer site, and cDNA bore unique molecular identifiers. TCRdb recomputed calls from the 5' RACE reads with MiXCR, one row per CDR3 protein. Of a few hundred thousand distinct CDR3 sequences listed, roughly 9.5% are singletons. In regard to this clonotype: Its specificity is not known.

These data are also associated with another study on yellow fever vaccine responses in identical twins.

This chain connects TRBV18 to TRBJ2-3; D possibly corresponds to TRBD1 (5 bases). Sample: PBMCs. This clonotype was obtained from a woman in her late teens or twenties in good health. CDR3 sequence: CASSLGKGRSTDTQYF. The CDR3 DNA follows: TGTGCCAGCTCACTGGGGAAGGGGCGAAGCACAGATACGCAGTATTTT.